These 3 T cell receptor beta chains came from one sample sequenced in a study. MiXCR was run by TCRdb on the RT-PCR reads, yielding one entry per CDR3 protein. Of more than 550,000 distinct CDR3 sequences in the sample, approximately 15% were seen once. The sequencing input was memory CD4+ T cells from blood. These receptor sequences come from a female donor in good health, serving as a healthy control.

In the case of this clonotype: Being one base from a much bigger clone, this may be a read error. V is TRBV9 and J is TRBJ2-3; D is perhaps TRBD1 or TRBD2 (5 bases each). This CDR3 is 17 amino acids long. Looked up from germline, CDR1 is SGDLS and CDR2 is YYNGEE. The CDR3 DNA reads TGTGCCAGCAGCCCCGGGGCAATAACGATTAGCATAGATACGCAGTATTTT. As protein: CASSPGAITISIDTQYF.

CDR3 region: CASSSSGSNEQFF. DNA for the CDR3: TGTGCCAGCAGTTCTAGCGGGAGTAATGAGCAGTTCTTC. The rearrangement joins TRBV12-3 or TRBV12-4 to TRBJ2-1, with TRBD2 matching 10 bases. The CDR3 runs to 13 residues. V shed 4 bases, J shed 7 bases, and the junction held 1 base outside the gene matches.

This clonotype was observed a few times. The V and J genes are TRBV6-1 and TRBJ1-2, with 7 bases identical to TRBD1. The V gene's germline CDR1 is MNHNS and CDR2 SASEGT. V lost 3 bases and J lost 5; bases outside the gene matches: 9. The CDR3 is 15 residues long. In nucleotides, the CDR3 is TGTGCCAGCAGTGAGGCCGTGGGACAGATATATGGCTACACCTTC. Its protein product is CASSEAVGQIYGYTF.